Sequencing of this TCR beta chain was carried out in a study of blood T cell repertoires in COVID-19. Across the whole study: The United States, Italy and Spain were the sources of the acute and convalescent COVID-19 samples.

Germline loops: CDR1 SGHTA, CDR2 FQGNSA. J gave up 8 bases and V 4 bases, and 12 bases lay outside the gene matches. The CDR3 is 16 amino acids. Sequencing used immunoSEQ multiplex PCR; TCRdb keeps in-frame clones, though not all of them. Seen here are about 400,000 clones, about nine tenths observed once, and the top ten hold 1.5% to 2%. Participants were aged about 18 to 100 years, lived in around 25 US areas, and enrolled virtually. Participants' own reports of clinical history determined their cohort assignment. Among Cohort 3 donors, those recovered had two negative PCRs, clearance, or symptom resolution.

The rearrangement joins TRBV7-2 to TRBJ1-2; 11 bases are shared with TRBD1. Input material: PBMCs or T cells enriched from blood (not recorded which). The source is a woman aged 25 to 39 who had recovered from COVID-19. CDR3: CASSSLRTGGAEGYTF. The CDR3 nucleotides are TGTGCCAGCAGCTCTCTTAGGACAGGGGGCGCGGAAGGCTACACCTTC.